The 18 T cell receptor beta chains given below trace back to one sample, sequenced in a study of blood T cell repertoires in COVID-19. The data were produced by immunoSEQ multiplex PCR, yet TCRdb's version contains in-frame clones alone and is incomplete. This sample has about 89,000 clones, with 78% found just once. The sequenced material came from peripheral blood. The receptor set was obtained from a man aged 65 to 79 with COVID-19, enrolled during active disease.

This sequence joins TRBV10-3 and TRBJ2-1; 9 nucleotides agree with TRBD1. CDR1 is ENHRY and CDR2 is SYGVKD in the germline V gene. This CDR3 is 16 amino acids long. With 3 bases clipped from V and 4 bases from J, the junction kept 7 bases outside the gene matches. DNA of the CDR3: TGTGCCATCAGTGATGATCAGACAGGGGGATACAATGAGCAGTTCTTC. Protein product: CAISDDQTGGYNEQFF.

As DNA, the CDR3 is TGTGCCATCAGTGAGTCAGTTTCGACAGGATATGGCTACACCTTC. Protein product: CAISESVSTGYGYTF. J is TRBJ1-2 and V is TRBV10-3, with a weak D call TRBD1 (6 bases). The V gene's germline CDR1 is ENHRY and CDR2 SYGVKD. V was pared by 0 bases and J by 5 bases, with 13 bases between. The CDR3 runs to 15 residues.

The genes are TRBV9 and TRBJ1-1; no firm D call. CDR3 size: 14 residues. CDR1 is SGDLS and CDR2 is YYNGEE in the germline V gene. Trimming pared 1 base from V and 0 bases from J, leaving 7 bases between. The CDR3 DNA sequence: TGTGCCAGCAGCGTAAGACAATTGAACACTGAAGCTTTCTTT. Translated, it gives CASSVRQLNTEAFF.

The rearrangement uses TRBV5-1 and TRBJ1-6; weak D call: TRBD1 (6 bases). The length of the CDR3 is 13 residues. The V gene's germline CDR1 is SGHRS and CDR2 YFSETQ. V dropped 4 bases and J dropped 7 bases, with 9 bases sitting between them. CDR3 amino acids: CASSDQGNSPLHF. The CDR3 DNA follows: TGCGCCAGCAGCGATCAGGGGAATTCACCCCTCCACTTT.

The chain is built from TRBV4-3 and TRBJ1-4; 8 nucleotides line up with TRBD1. V lost 2 bases, J lost 7 bases, and 6 bases stayed unmatched. There are 15 residues in the CDR3. Looked up from germline, CDR1 is LGHNA and CDR2 is YSLEER. The CDR3 sequence: CASSQPGTGREKLFF. The CDR3 coding sequence is TGCGCCAGCAGCCAACCCGGGACAGGTCGTGAAAAACTGTTTTTT.

The chain is built from TRBV2 and TRBJ1-5; D is perhaps TRBD1 (5 bases). The CDR3 is 13 amino acids. Germline V gene data show CDR1 as SNHLY and CDR2 as FYNNEI. V lost 7 bases, J lost 7 bases, and 14 bases lay in between. The CDR3 DNA reads TGTGCCAGCAATCAGGGTTCAGGGCAGCCCCAGCATTTT. Translating gives CASNQGSGQPQHF.

This clone was detected only a few times. V and J are TRBV9 and TRBJ1-1; D is uncertain. The CDR3 spans 15 residues. Between the trimmed V and J ends, which lost 0 bases and 0 bases, there was a span of 9 bases. Germline CDR1 SGDLS, CDR2 YYNGEE. The CDR3: CASSVGAAMNTEAFF. DNA of the CDR3: TGTGCCAGCAGCGTAGGGGCAGCCATGAACACTGAAGCTTTCTTT.

The chain couples TRBV27 to TRBJ1-5; D is ambiguous. The CDR3 totals 14 residues. Germline lookup yields CDR1 MNHEY and CDR2 SMNVEV (reference sequence). Trimming stripped 5 bases from V and 3 bases from J, with 11 bases between. The CDR3 DNA sequence: TGTGCCAGCAGTCTCCAGAGGAACAATCAGCCCCAGCATTTT. It encodes CASSLQRNNQPQHF.

The chain has TRBV5-1 and TRBJ1-5, with a tentative D call TRBD1 (5 bases). The CDR3 runs 15 residues. Germline CDR1 reads SGHRS; CDR2 reads YFSETQ. V was trimmed by 4 bases and J by 0 bases, leaving 11 bases between them. The DNA of the CDR3 is TGCGCCAGCAGCCCGGACGGGGGTAGCAATCAGCCCCAGCATTTT. It is translated as CASSPDGGSNQPQHF.

This chain links TRBV2 with TRBJ2-2, with 11 bases matching TRBD1. CDR1 is SNHLY, CDR2 FYNNEI, per germline. Trimming cost V 11 bases and J 4 bases; bases outside gene matches: 0. CDR3 length equals 12 residues. This chain's CDR3 is CAGTGGTGELFF. The CDR3 DNA is TGTGCCGGGACAGGGGGCACCGGGGAGCTGTTTTTT.

The genes are TRBV28 and TRBJ1-4; 7 bases match TRBD1. The J segment lost 7 bases and the V segment lost 4 bases, leaving 9 bases of the junction unmatched. The CDR3 extends over 15 amino acids. Germline lookup yields CDR1 MDHEN and CDR2 SYDVKM. CDR3 sequence reads: CASSYRQGSGEKLFF. CDR3 sequence (DNA): TGTGCCAGCAGTTACCGACAGGGTTCGGGTGAAAAACTGTTTTTT.

This clone was observed a few times. The chain is built from TRBV19 and TRBJ2-5, with 7 bases lining up with TRBD1. CDR1 is LNHDA, CDR2 SQIVND, per germline (reference sequence). The V and J ends lost 4 bases and 1 base, in that order; junction bases with no gene match: 3. There are 14 residues in the CDR3. The CDR3 is CASSKRGPQETQYF. DNA of the CDR3: TGTGCCAGTAGTAAAAGGGGGCCCCAAGAGACCCAGTACTTC. Drawing the rest from reference TRBV19 and TRBJ2-5, the complete variable domain is DGGITQSPKYLFRKEGQNVTLSCEQNLNHDAMYWYRQDPGQGLRLIYYSQIVNDFQKGDIAEGYSVSREKKESFPLTVTSAQKNPTAFYLCASSKRGPQETQYFGPGTRLLVL.

The chain carries TRBV7-2 and TRBJ2-4, with D perhaps matching TRBD1 (5 bases). The CDR3 has 14 residues. Germline V gene data show CDR1 as SGHTA and CDR2 as FQGNSA. V lost 1 base, J lost 6 bases, and 10 bases lay in between. Here the CDR3 reads CASSLGGGRNIQYF. The CDR3 DNA is TGTGCCAGCAGCTTAGGGGGCGGCCGAAACATTCAGTACTTC.

The rearrangement links TRBV28 to TRBJ1-2; a weak D match, TRBD1 (6 bases). The length of the CDR3 is 15 residues. Germline V gene data show CDR1 as MDHEN and CDR2 as SYDVKM. Deletions cut 5 bases from V and 6 bases from J, with 19 bases between. CDR3 amino acids: CASSPPLQGSDGYTF. CDR3 sequence (DNA): TGTGCCAGCAGTCCACCCCTACAGGGCTCCGATGGCTACACCTTC.

The chain carries TRBV29-1 and TRBJ2-2; the D gene is possibly TRBD2 (6 bases). The CDR3 is made up of 17 amino acids. Deletions cut 2 bases from V and 0 bases from J, with 16 bases between. From germline, CDR1 is SQVTM and CDR2 ANQGSEA. The CDR3 nucleotides are TGCAGCGTTGAATCCCGATCGGGGGTTACGAACACCGGGGAGCTGTTTTTT. This translates into CSVESRSGVTNTGELFF.

J is TRBJ1-1 and V is TRBV4-3, with D possibly matching TRBD1 (6 bases). This CDR3 spans 16 amino acids. V was clipped by 0 bases and J by 1 base, with 12 bases between them. CDR1 LGHNA and CDR2 YSLEER come from the germline V gene. This CDR3 is CASSQDWGGPNTEAFF. The CDR3 region has the DNA TGCGCCAGCAGCCAAGATTGGGGGGGGCCGAACACTGAAGCTTTCTTT.

V and J are TRBV9 and TRBJ2-1; the match to TRBD2 covers 7 bases. Germline CDR1 reads SGDLS; CDR2 reads YYNGEE. The CDR3 runs to 15 residues. The V gene end was trimmed by 7 bases and the J gene end by 0 bases; junction bases not matched to a gene: 7. The CDR3 sequence: CASQLAESSYNEQFF. The DNA for the CDR3 is TGTGCCAGCCAGCTAGCGGAGAGCTCCTACAATGAGCAGTTCTTC.

V usage is TRBV7-2 and J usage is TRBJ2-1; 9 positions match TRBD2. V was clipped by 1 base and J by 10 bases; unmatched bases: 14. The CDR3 has 17 amino acids. The V gene's germline CDR1 is SGHTA and CDR2 FQGNSA. The DNA for the CDR3 is TGTGCCAGCAGCTTAGGTGGAGCGGGAGGCCTTAGGGGGGAGCAGTTCTTC. This sequence encodes CASSLGGAGGLRGEQFF.